The clone carrying this T cell receptor (beta chain) has ten or more counts. Antigen unknown. Library construction for TCR beta used iRepertoire HTBI primers and Arm-PCR of CDR3 regions. In the authors' methods: Identification of gene segments yielded around 64 TRBV and around 13 TRBJ across samples. MiXCR, run by TCRdb on the multiplex PCR reads, gives a single entry per CDR3 protein. The V and J calls and clone size come from TCRdb's table, not from the authors' own analysis. This table has 400,000 to 500,000 distinct CDR3 sequences, 21% appearing once. V was cut by 2 bases and J by 1 base, with 5 bases left in between. The CDR3 is made up of 13 amino acids. From germline, CDR1 is MNHEY and CDR2 SVGAGI. The data originate from a study of regulatory T cells in long-lasting Graves disease. About the study: Persistent cases were those of Graves' disease that involved over 5 years of antithyroid drugs with positive TSH receptor antibodies. Study-wide points: Favored gene segments in persistent disease were TRBV28, TRBJ1-2 and TRBJ2-5. The work looked only at peripheral blood and did not look at thyroid tissue.

Time point noted: persistent/refractory GD, antithyroid drugs over 5 years with positive TRAb. Construction of the TCR library relied on RNA isolated from PBMCs. The chain has TRBV6-5 and TRBJ1-1; no reliable D call. This specimen consisted of peripheral blood mononuclear cells (PBMCs), obtained when the disease was refractory, from a patient treated with antithyroid drugs. The receptor comes from a female donor with Graves disease. CDR3 loop: CASSYIQNTEAFF. As DNA, the CDR3 is TGTGCCAGCAGTTACATACAGAACACTGAAGCTTTCTTT.